Listed below are T cell receptor beta chains from one sample, sequenced in a study of cytomegalovirus exposure and HLA in healthy donors. The repertoire was sequenced with immunoSEQ multiplex PCR; TCRdb's copy has only in-frame clones and lacks some. The repertoire consists of around 92,000 clones, with roughly 80% occurring once and the leading ten covering over 15%. The specimen sequenced was PBMCs. Receptor source: a man aged 60 to 69 in good health and CMV-seropositive. Both conserved end residues are part of each CDR3. Each record gives: CDR3 length, J gene, clone size, V gene, D gene, CDR3 DNA, CDR3 protein. A D gene is named only where the DNA matches it firmly. Not all rows give a size; the values are once, few, many and, for expanded clones, a class.

CDR3 length: 14; J gene: TRBJ2-7; clone size: .; V gene: TRBV11-1; D gene: TRBD1; CDR3 DNA: TGTGCCAGCAGCTGGGGGACAGGGAGGGGCGAGCAGTACTTC; CDR3 protein: CASSWGTGRGEQYF
CDR3 length: 14; J gene: TRBJ1-2; clone size: .; V gene: TRBV29-1; D gene: .; CDR3 DNA: TGCAGCGTTGAGTGGCGGGAACGGAACTATGGCTACACCTTC; CDR3 protein: CSVEWRERNYGYTF
CDR3 length: 18; J gene: TRBJ1-1; clone size: few; V gene: TRBV11-2; D gene: TRBD1; CDR3 DNA: TGTGCCAGCAGCTCCGAGGTGATCGGACAGGGGATGAACACTGAAGCTTTCTTT; CDR3 protein: CASSSEVIGQGMNTEAFF
CDR3 length: 16; J gene: TRBJ2-3; clone size: .; V gene: TRBV19; D gene: TRBD2; CDR3 DNA: TGTGCCAGTAGTCTAATTAGCGGGGGAGGCACAGATACGCAGTATTTT; CDR3 protein: CASSLISGGGTDTQYF
CDR3 length: 14; J gene: TRBJ2-3; clone size: few; V gene: TRBV12-5; D gene: TRBD1; CDR3 DNA: TGTGCTAGTGGTTTGGGTAAGGGACAGCCTACGCAGTATTTT; CDR3 protein: CASGLGKGQPTQYF
CDR3 length: 14; J gene: TRBJ1-2; clone size: .; V gene: TRBV18; D gene: TRBD1; CDR3 DNA: TGTGCCAGCTCACCAACGCGGGACAGTTATGGCTACACCTTC; CDR3 protein: CASSPTRDSYGYTF
CDR3 length: 14; J gene: TRBJ1-3; clone size: .; V gene: TRBV5-1; D gene: .; CDR3 DNA: TGCGCCAGCTCACCCGGCGGCTCTGGAAACACCATATATTTT; CDR3 protein: CASSPGGSGNTIYF
CDR3 length: 17; J gene: TRBJ1-6; clone size: .; V gene: TRBV13; D gene: .; CDR3 DNA: TGTGCCAGCAGCCGCCGGGACAACAGGGCTTTTAATTCACCCCTCCACTTT; CDR3 protein: CASSRRDNRAFNSPLHF
CDR3 length: 16; J gene: TRBJ1-4; clone size: many; V gene: TRBV6-5; D gene: .; CDR3 DNA: TGTGCCAGCAGTTACTCGATCCCAGGGGCTGGTGAAAAACTGTTTTTT; CDR3 protein: CASSYSIPGAGEKLFF
CDR3 length: 15; J gene: TRBJ2-5; clone size: .; V gene: TRBV21-1; D gene: .; CDR3 DNA: TGTGCCAGCAGTTCCGGGACAGGGAGAGAAGAGACCCAGTACTTC; CDR3 protein: CASSSGTGREETQYF
CDR3 length: 13; J gene: TRBJ2-1; clone size: .; V gene: TRBV9; D gene: .; CDR3 DNA: TGTGCCAGCAGCGTAGGAGGAGGGGATGAGCAGTTCTTC; CDR3 protein: CASSVGGGDEQFF
CDR3 length: 11; J gene: TRBJ2-1; clone size: few; V gene: TRBV29-1; D gene: .; CDR3 DNA: TGCAGCGCTCGGGAGTACAATGAGCAGTTCTTC; CDR3 protein: CSAREYNEQFF
CDR3 length: 14; J gene: TRBJ1-2; clone size: .; V gene: TRBV5-4; D gene: .; CDR3 DNA: TGTGCCAGCAGCTTGGTAACAGCGGCGTATGGCTACACCTTC; CDR3 protein: CASSLVTAAYGYTF
CDR3 length: 12; J gene: TRBJ2-1; clone size: .; V gene: TRBV29-1; D gene: TRBD2; CDR3 DNA: TGCAGCGTGCTTACTAGCGGCCATGAGCAGTTCTTC; CDR3 protein: CSVLTSGHEQFF
CDR3 length: 15; J gene: TRBJ2-7; clone size: once; V gene: TRBV4-3; D gene: .; CDR3 DNA: TGCGCCAGCAGCCAAGATTCGGTGCCCGAAAGCGAGCAGTACTTC; CDR3 protein: CASSQDSVPESEQYF
CDR3 length: 16; J gene: TRBJ2-1; clone size: once; V gene: TRBV7-9; D gene: TRBD2; CDR3 DNA: TGTGCCAGCAGCCACCAACTAGCGGGAGCATACAATGAGCAGTTCTTC; CDR3 protein: CASSHQLAGAYNEQFF
CDR3 length: 14; J gene: TRBJ2-7; clone size: once; V gene: TRBV6-1; D gene: .; CDR3 DNA: TGTGCCAGCAGCCCCGTCGGGGGACGGGGCGAGCAGTACTTC; CDR3 protein: CASSPVGGRGEQYF
CDR3 length: 14; J gene: TRBJ1-6; clone size: .; V gene: TRBV7-6; D gene: .; CDR3 DNA: TGTGCCAGCAGCGTCTCCGGCGGTAATACACCCCTCCACTTT; CDR3 protein: CASSVSGGNTPLHF
CDR3 length: 18; J gene: TRBJ2-6; clone size: .; V gene: TRBV7-6; D gene: TRBD1; CDR3 DNA: TGTGCCAGCAGCTTAGAGGGGACCCAGGGGGCTGGGGCCAACGTCCTGACTTTC; CDR3 protein: CASSLEGTQGAGANVLTF
CDR3 length: 13; J gene: TRBJ1-4; clone size: .; V gene: TRBV6-1; D gene: .; CDR3 DNA: TGTGCCAGCAGCCGGGAAGCGGAGGGAAAACTGTTTTTT; CDR3 protein: CASSREAEGKLFF
CDR3 length: 14; J gene: TRBJ1-5; clone size: .; V gene: TRBV6-6; D gene: .; CDR3 DNA: TGTGCCAGCACTACGTTGGCAGGGATTCAGCCCCAGCATTTT; CDR3 protein: CASTTLAGIQPQHF
CDR3 length: 10; J gene: TRBJ1-1; clone size: .; V gene: TRBV20-1; D gene: .; CDR3 DNA: TGCAGTGCCCGGTCGCTCGAAGCTTTCTTT; CDR3 protein: CSARSLEAFF
CDR3 length: 16; J gene: TRBJ1-3; clone size: .; V gene: TRBV9; D gene: TRBD1; CDR3 DNA: TGTGCCAGCAGCGGACAGGGGCTCGCGGAAGGAAACACCATATATTTT; CDR3 protein: CASSGQGLAEGNTIYF
CDR3 length: 13; J gene: TRBJ2-2; clone size: .; V gene: TRBV6-1; D gene: .; CDR3 DNA: TGTGCCAGCAGCCCACAGAACACCGGGGAGCTGTTTTTT; CDR3 protein: CASSPQNTGELFF
CDR3 length: 17; J gene: TRBJ1-5; clone size: .; V gene: TRBV19; D gene: .; CDR3 DNA: TGTGCCAGTAGTTACTGGGGGGGGGAGTATAGCAATCAGCCCCAGCATTTT; CDR3 protein: CASSYWGGEYSNQPQHF
CDR3 length: 15; J gene: TRBJ1-3; clone size: .; V gene: TRBV6-6; D gene: .; CDR3 DNA: TGTGCCAGCAGTTACCCCCAGGGGACTGGAAACACCATATATTTT; CDR3 protein: CASSYPQGTGNTIYF
CDR3 length: 14; J gene: TRBJ1-4; clone size: .; V gene: TRBV27; D gene: .; CDR3 DNA: TGTGCCAGCAGTTTCCAGGGTATAAGTGAAAAACTGTTTTTT; CDR3 protein: CASSFQGISEKLFF
CDR3 length: 14; J gene: TRBJ2-7; clone size: .; V gene: TRBV5-4; D gene: TRBD1; CDR3 DNA: TGTGCCAGCTTCCCGCAACAGGGGTCCAACGAGCAGTACTTC; CDR3 protein: CASFPQQGSNEQYF
CDR3 length: 16; J gene: TRBJ1-5; clone size: .; V gene: TRBV6-1; D gene: TRBD1; CDR3 DNA: TGTGCCAGCAGTGAGCTGGGACAGGGGCCTAATCAGCCCCAGCATTTT; CDR3 protein: CASSELGQGPNQPQHF
CDR3 length: 13; J gene: TRBJ2-7; clone size: .; V gene: TRBV10-3; D gene: .; CDR3 DNA: TGTGCCATCCGTCCGGACACCGCCTACGAGCAGTACTTC; CDR3 protein: CAIRPDTAYEQYF
CDR3 length: 14; J gene: TRBJ2-2; clone size: .; V gene: TRBV9; D gene: .; CDR3 DNA: TGTGCCAGCAGCCCCGGGGGAGGCACCGGGGAGCTGTTTTTT; CDR3 protein: CASSPGGGTGELFF
CDR3 length: 12; J gene: TRBJ2-2; clone size: .; V gene: TRBV27; D gene: TRBD1; CDR3 DNA: TGTGCCAGCAGTTTGGACAGGCGGGAGCTGTTTTTT; CDR3 protein: CASSLDRRELFF
CDR3 length: 19; J gene: TRBJ1-5; clone size: .; V gene: TRBV27; D gene: .; CDR3 DNA: TGTGCCAGCAGTTTACGAGGAAGGGTCATTGGGGAGCGCAATCAGCCCCAGCATTTT; CDR3 protein: CASSLRGRVIGERNQPQHF
CDR3 length: 14; J gene: TRBJ2-1; clone size: .; V gene: TRBV2; D gene: TRBD1; CDR3 DNA: TGTGCCAGCAGTGGGACAGGGAAAAGGAATGAGCAGTTCTTC; CDR3 protein: CASSGTGKRNEQFF
CDR3 length: 15; J gene: TRBJ2-2; clone size: .; V gene: TRBV5-6; D gene: TRBD1; CDR3 DNA: TGTGCCAGCAGTTATGACAGGGCACGCACCGGGGAGCTGTTTTTT; CDR3 protein: CASSYDRARTGELFF
CDR3 length: 12; J gene: TRBJ2-7; clone size: .; V gene: TRBV2; D gene: .; CDR3 DNA: TGTGCCAGCAAGACATCCCCCTACGAGCAGTACTTC; CDR3 protein: CASKTSPYEQYF
CDR3 length: 15; J gene: TRBJ2-1; clone size: .; V gene: TRBV9; D gene: TRBD2; CDR3 DNA: TGTGCCAGCAGCGTAGAAGCGGGGCTTTACAATGAGCAGTTCTTC; CDR3 protein: CASSVEAGLYNEQFF
CDR3 length: 13; J gene: TRBJ2-7; clone size: .; V gene: TRBV10-3; D gene: TRBD2; CDR3 DNA: TGTGCCATCAGTGAGGGGAGGGTTGGCGAGCAGTACTTC; CDR3 protein: CAISEGRVGEQYF
CDR3 length: 14; J gene: TRBJ2-5; clone size: .; V gene: TRBV2; D gene: .; CDR3 DNA: TGTGCCAGCACTGGTTCGGGGATACAAGAGACCCAGTACTTC; CDR3 protein: CASTGSGIQETQYF
CDR3 length: 14; J gene: TRBJ2-3; clone size: .; V gene: TRBV10-3; D gene: .; CDR3 DNA: TGTGCCATCAGTGAGTCTTATAGCACAGATACGCAGTATTTT; CDR3 protein: CAISESYSTDTQYF
CDR3 length: 13; J gene: TRBJ2-7; clone size: .; V gene: TRBV5-1; D gene: TRBD1; CDR3 DNA: TGCGCCAGCTCACGGACAGGGGCCGGCGAGCAGTACTTC; CDR3 protein: CASSRTGAGEQYF
CDR3 length: 14; J gene: TRBJ2-1; clone size: .; V gene: TRBV29-1; D gene: .; CDR3 DNA: TGCAGCGTTGCTCTCGGTAACTCCTACAATGAGCAGTTCTTC; CDR3 protein: CSVALGNSYNEQFF